The source of this T cell receptor beta chain is a study of T cells after yellow fever vaccination. CDR3 length: 15 amino acids. The germline V gene has CDR1 MNHEY and CDR2 SVGAGI. The V end lost 0 bases, the J end lost 8 bases, and 13 bases lay between the germline ends. TCRdb reprocessed the 5' RACE reads with MiXCR, giving one entry per CDR3 protein. The sample has hundreds of thousands of distinct CDR3 sequences; over 8% are singletons. Study-level results: Post-booster repertoires contained most primary-vaccination clones again (approximately 97% CD4, approximately 86% CD8). Secondary responses were weaker yet peaked faster, day 5 versus 15.

This clonotype was seen a few times. Its specificity is not known. The sample here was PBMCs, taken on the day of the first yellow fever vaccination. The receptor was derived from a man between 18 and 29 years old who received the YFV17D yellow fever vaccine. The chain combines TRBV6-5 with TRBJ1-4, with unresolved D. Written as DNA, the CDR3 is TGTGCCAGCAGTTACTCGATCGAACTTGGCGAAAAACTGTTTTTT. This translates into CASSYSIELGEKLFF.